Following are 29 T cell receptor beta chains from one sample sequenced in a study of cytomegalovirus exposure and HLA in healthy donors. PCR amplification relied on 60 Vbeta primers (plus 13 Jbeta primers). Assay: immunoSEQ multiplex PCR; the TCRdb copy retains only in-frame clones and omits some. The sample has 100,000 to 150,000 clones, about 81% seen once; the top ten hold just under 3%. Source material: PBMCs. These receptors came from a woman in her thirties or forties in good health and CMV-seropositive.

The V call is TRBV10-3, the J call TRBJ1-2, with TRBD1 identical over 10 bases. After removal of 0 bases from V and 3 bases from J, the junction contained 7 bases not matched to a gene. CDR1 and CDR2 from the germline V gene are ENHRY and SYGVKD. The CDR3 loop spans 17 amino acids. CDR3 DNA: TGTGCCATCAGTGAGTCTGGGTCTGGACAGGGGGACTATGGCTACACCTTC. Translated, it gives CAISESGSGQGDYGYTF.

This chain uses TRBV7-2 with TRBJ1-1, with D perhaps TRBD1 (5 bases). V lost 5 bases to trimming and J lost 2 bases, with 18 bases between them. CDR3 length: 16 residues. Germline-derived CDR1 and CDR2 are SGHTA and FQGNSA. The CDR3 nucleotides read TGTGCCAGCAGCCCAAAATTCGACAGACCCAACACTGAAGCTTTCTTT. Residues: CASSPKFDRPNTEAFF.

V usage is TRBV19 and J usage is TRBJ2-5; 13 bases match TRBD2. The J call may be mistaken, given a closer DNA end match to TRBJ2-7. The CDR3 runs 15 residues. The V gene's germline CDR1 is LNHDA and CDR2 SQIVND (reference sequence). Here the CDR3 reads CASSFGTSGTLEQYF. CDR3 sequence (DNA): TGTGCCAGTAGTTTCGGGACTAGCGGGACTCTCGAGCAGTACTTC.

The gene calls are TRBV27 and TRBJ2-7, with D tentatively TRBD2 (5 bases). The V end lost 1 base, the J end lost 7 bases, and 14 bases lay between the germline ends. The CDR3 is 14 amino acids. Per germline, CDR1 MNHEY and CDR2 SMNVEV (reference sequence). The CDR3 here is CASSLYAAGREQYF. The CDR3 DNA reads TGTGCCAGCAGTTTATACGCTGCGGGCCGGGAGCAGTACTTC.

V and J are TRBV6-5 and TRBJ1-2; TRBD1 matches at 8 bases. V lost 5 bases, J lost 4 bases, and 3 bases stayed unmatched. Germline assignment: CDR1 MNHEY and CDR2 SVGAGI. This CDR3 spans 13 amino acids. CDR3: CASSKDRVYGYTF. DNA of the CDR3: TGTGCCAGCAGTAAGGACAGGGTCTATGGCTACACCTTC.

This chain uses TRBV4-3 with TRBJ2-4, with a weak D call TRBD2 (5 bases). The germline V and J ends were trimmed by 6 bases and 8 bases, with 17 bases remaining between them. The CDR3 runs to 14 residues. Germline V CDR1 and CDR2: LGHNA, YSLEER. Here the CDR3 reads CASRKSLAEDIQYF. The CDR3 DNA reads TGCGCCAGCAGAAAGAGTCTAGCTGAGGACATTCAGTACTTC.

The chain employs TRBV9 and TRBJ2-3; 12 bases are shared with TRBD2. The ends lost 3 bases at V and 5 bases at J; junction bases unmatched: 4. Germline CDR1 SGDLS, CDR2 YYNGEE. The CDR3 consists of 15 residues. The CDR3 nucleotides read TGTGCCAGCAGCGAAAGGGGACTAGCGGGAGATACGCAGTATTTT. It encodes CASSERGLAGDTQYF.

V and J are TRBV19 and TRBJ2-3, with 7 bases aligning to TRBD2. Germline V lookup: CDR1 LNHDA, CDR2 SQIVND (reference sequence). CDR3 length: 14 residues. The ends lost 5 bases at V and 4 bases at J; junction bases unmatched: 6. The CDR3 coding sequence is TGTGCCAGTAGTTCCGCGGGAGACTCAGATACGCAGTATTTT. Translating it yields CASSSAGDSDTQYF.

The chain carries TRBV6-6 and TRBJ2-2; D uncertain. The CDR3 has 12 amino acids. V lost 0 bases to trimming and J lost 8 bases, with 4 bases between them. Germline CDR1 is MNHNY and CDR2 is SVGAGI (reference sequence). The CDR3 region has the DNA TGTGCCAGCAGTTACTCGAGAGGGGAGCTGTTTTTT. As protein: CASSYSRGELFF.

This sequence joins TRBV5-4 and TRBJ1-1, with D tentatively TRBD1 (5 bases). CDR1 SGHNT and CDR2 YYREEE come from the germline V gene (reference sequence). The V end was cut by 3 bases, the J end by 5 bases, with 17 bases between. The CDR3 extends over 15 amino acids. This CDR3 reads CASSSGTGVRTEAFF. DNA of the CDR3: TGTGCCAGCAGCTCCGGGACGGGGGTAAGGACTGAAGCTTTCTTT.

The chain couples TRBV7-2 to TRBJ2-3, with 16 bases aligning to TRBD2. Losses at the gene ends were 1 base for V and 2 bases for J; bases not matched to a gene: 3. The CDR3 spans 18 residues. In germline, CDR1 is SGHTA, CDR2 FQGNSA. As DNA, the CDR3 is TGTGCCAGCAGCTTAGTGGGGACTAGCGGGGGGGCCACAGATACGCAGTATTTT. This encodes CASSLVGTSGGATDTQYF.

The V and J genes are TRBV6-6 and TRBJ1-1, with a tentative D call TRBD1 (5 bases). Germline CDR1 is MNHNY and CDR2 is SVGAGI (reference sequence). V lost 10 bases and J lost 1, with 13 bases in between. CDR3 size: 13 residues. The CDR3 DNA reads TGTGCCATCGTGGACAACGAGAACACTGAAGCTTTCTTT. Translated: CAIVDNENTEAFF.

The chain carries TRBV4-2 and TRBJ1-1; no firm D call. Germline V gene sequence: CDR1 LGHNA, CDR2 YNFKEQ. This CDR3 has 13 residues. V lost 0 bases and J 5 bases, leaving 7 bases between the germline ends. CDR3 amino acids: CASSQDVRTEAFF. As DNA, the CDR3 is TGTGCCAGCAGCCAAGATGTGAGGACTGAAGCTTTCTTT.

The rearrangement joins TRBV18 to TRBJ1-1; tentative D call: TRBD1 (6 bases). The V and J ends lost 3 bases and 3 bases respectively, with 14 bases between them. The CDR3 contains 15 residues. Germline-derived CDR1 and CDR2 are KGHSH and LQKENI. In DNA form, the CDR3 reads TGTGCCAGCTCACCTCCCGGGACATTATACACTGAAGCTTTCTTT. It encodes CASSPPGTLYTEAFF.

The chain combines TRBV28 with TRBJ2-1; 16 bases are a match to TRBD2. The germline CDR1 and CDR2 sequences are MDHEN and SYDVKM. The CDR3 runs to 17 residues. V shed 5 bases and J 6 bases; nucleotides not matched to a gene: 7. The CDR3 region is CASSLGTSGRVLNEQFF. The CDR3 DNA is TGTGCCAGCAGTCTTGGGACTAGCGGGAGGGTACTCAATGAGCAGTTCTTC. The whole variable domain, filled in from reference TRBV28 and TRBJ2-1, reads DVKVTQSSRYLVKRTGEKVFLECVQDMDHENMFWYRQDPGLGLRLIYFSYDVKMKEKGDIPEGYSVSREKKERFSLILESASTNQTSMYLCASSLGTSGRVLNEQFFGPGTRLTVL.

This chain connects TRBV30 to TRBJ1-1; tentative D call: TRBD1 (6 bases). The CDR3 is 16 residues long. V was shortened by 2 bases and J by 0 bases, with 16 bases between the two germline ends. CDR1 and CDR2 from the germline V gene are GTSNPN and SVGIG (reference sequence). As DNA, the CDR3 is TGTGCCTGGAGTAGCGACAGGCCCTACCTGAACACTGAAGCTTTCTTT. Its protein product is CAWSSDRPYLNTEAFF.

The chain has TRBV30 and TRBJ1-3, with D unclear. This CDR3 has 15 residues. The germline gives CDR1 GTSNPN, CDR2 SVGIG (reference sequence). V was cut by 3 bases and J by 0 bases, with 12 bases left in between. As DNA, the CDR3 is TGTGCCTGGAGCGAGGGCTCCCTCTCTGGAAACACCATATATTTT. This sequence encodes CAWSEGSLSGNTIYF.

The CDR3 DNA reads TGTGCCAGCAGCGAGGTCCCCACAGGGGTTCAAGAGACCCAGTACTTC. Translating gives CASSEVPTGVQETQYF. The chain is built from TRBV14 and TRBJ2-5; 7 bases map to TRBD1. V was clipped by 5 bases and J by 2 bases; unmatched bases: 11. This CDR3 comprises 16 residues. The germline gives CDR1 SGHDN, CDR2 FVKESK. Complete variable domain (other parts from reference TRBV14 and TRBJ2-5): EAGVTQFPSHSVIEKGQTVTLRCDPISGHDNLYWYRRVMGKEIKFLLHFVKESKQDESGMPNNRFLAERTGGTYSTLKVQPAELEDSGVYFCASSEVPTGVQETQYFGPGTRLLVL.

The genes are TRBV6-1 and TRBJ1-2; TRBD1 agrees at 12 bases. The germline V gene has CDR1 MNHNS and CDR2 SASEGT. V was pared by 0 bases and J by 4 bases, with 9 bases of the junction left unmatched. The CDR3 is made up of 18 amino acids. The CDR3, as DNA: TGTGCCAGCAGTGAAGCCCATGCCCGGGACAGGGGGCTCTATGGCTACACCTTC. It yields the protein CASSEAHARDRGLYGYTF.

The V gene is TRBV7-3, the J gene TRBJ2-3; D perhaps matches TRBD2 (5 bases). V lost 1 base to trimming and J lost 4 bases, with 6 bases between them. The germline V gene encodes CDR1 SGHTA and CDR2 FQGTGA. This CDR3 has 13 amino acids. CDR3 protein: CASSLSGSDTQYF. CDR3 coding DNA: TGTGCCAGCAGCTTAAGCGGGTCAGATACGCAGTATTTT.

CDR3 sequence: CASSFWTGRNEQYF. For the CDR3, the DNA is TGTGCCAGCAGCTTTTGGACAGGGCGGAACGAGCAGTACTTC. This rearrangement joins TRBV7-2 to TRBJ2-7; TRBD1 agrees at 8 bases. Germline values: CDR1 SGHTA, CDR2 FQGNSA. The CDR3 runs 14 residues. Trimming cost V 3 bases and J 5 bases; bases outside gene matches: 6.

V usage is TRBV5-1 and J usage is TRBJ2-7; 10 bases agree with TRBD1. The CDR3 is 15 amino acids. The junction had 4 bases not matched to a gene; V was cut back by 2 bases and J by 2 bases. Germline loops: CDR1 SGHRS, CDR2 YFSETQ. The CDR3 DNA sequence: TGCGCCAGCAGCTTCGCGGGACAGGGGACCTACGAGCAGTACTTC. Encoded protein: CASSFAGQGTYEQYF.

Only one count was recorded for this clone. The CDR3 coding sequence is TGCGCCAGCAGTGGGACAGGGCATGAGCAGTACTTC. This translates into CASSGTGHEQYF. The chain is built from TRBV10-2 and TRBJ2-7; 8 bases line up with TRBD1. The CDR3 spans 12 residues. Germline values: CDR1 WSHSY, CDR2 SAAADI. V lost 4 bases and J lost 7; bases outside the gene matches: 3.

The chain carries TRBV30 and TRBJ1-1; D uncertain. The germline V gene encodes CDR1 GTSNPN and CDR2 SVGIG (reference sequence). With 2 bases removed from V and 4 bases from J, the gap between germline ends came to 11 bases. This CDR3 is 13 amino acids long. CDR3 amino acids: CAWSIRELTEAFF. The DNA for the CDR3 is TGTGCCTGGAGTATTCGAGAACTCACTGAAGCTTTCTTT.

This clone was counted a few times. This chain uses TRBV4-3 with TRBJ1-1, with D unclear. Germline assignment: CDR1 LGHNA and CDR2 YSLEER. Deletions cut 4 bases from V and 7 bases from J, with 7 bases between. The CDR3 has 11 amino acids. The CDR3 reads CASSRGVEAFF. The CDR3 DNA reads TGCGCCAGCAGCCGCGGGGTTGAAGCTTTCTTT.

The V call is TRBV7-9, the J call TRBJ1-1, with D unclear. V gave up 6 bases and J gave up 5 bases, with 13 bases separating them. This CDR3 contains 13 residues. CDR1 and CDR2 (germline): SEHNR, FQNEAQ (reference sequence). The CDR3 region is CASRGAGRTEAFF. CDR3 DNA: TGTGCCAGCAGAGGCGCAGGCCGAACTGAAGCTTTCTTT. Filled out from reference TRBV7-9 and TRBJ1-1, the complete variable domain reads DTGVSQNPRHKITKRGQNVTFRCDPISEHNRLYWYRQTLGQGPEFLTYFQNEAQLEKSRLLSDRFSAERPKGSFSTLEIQRTEQGDSAMYLCASRGAGRTEAFFGQGTRLTVV.

The CDR3 reads CASSPRPIYGYTF. The CDR3 bases are TGTGCCAGCTCACCGCGGCCCATCTATGGCTACACCTTC. This chain uses TRBV18 with TRBJ1-2, with D uncertain. This CDR3 contains 13 residues. CDR1 and CDR2 from the germline V gene are KGHSH and LQKENI. Trimming took 3 bases from V and 4 from J, leaving 9 bases between them.

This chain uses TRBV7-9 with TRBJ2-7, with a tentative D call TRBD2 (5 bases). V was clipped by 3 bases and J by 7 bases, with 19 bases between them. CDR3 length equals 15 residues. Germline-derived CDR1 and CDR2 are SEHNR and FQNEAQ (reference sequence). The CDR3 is CASSLASQLPGEQYF. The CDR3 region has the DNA TGTGCCAGCAGCTTGGCCAGTCAACTCCCGGGGGAGCAGTACTTC.

The CDR3 sequence: CASSSASGGWITDTQYF. The CDR3 nucleotides read TGTGCCAGCAGCTCGGCTAGCGGGGGCTGGATCACAGATACGCAGTATTTT. The chain carries TRBV5-4 and TRBJ2-3, with 10 nucleotides matching TRBD2. The germline CDR1 and CDR2 sequences are SGHNT and YYREEE (reference sequence). CDR3 size: 17 residues. Trimming at V came to 3 bases and at J to 2 bases, leaving 9 bases not matched to a gene.